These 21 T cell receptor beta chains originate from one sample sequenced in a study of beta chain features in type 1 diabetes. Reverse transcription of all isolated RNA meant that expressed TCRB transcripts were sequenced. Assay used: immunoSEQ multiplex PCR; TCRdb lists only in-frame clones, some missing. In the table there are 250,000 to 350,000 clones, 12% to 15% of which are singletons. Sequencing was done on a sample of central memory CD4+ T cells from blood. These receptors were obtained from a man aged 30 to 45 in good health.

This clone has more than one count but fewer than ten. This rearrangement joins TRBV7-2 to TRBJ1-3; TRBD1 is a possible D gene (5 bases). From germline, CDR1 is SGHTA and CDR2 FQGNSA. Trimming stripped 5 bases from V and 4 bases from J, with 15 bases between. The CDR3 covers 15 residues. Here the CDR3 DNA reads TGTGCCAGCAGCACCTCCCGCGCAGGGGGAAACACCATATATTTT. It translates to CASSTSRAGGNTIYF.

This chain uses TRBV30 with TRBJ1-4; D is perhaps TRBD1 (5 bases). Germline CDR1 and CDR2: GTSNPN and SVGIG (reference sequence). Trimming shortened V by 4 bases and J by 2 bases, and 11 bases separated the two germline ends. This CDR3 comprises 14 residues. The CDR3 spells CAWTRGRTNEKLFF. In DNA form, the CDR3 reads TGTGCCTGGACGAGGGGACGGACTAATGAAAAACTGTTTTTT.

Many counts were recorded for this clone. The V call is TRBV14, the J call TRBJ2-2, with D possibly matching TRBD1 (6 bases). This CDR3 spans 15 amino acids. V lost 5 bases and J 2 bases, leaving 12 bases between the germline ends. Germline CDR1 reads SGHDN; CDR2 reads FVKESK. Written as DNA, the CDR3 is TGTGCCAGCAGCTTGGCCGGGACAAACACCGGGGAGCTGTTTTTT. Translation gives CASSLAGTNTGELFF.

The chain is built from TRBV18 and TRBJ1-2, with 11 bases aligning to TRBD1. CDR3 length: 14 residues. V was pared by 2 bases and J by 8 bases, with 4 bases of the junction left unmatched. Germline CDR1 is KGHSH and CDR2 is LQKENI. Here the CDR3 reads CASSPDGQGAGYTF. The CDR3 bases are TGTGCCAGCTCACCAGACGGACAGGGGGCGGGCTACACCTTC. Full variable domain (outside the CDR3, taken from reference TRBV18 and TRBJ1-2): NAGVMQNPRHLVRRRGQEARLRCSPMKGHSHVYWYRQLPEEGLKFMVYLQKENIIDESGMPKERFSAEFPKEGPSILRIQQVVRGDSAAYFCASSPDGQGAGYTFGSGTRLTVV.

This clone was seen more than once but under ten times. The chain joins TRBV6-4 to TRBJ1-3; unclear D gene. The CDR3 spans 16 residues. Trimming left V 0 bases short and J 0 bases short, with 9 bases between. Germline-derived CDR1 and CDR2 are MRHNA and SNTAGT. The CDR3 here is CASSDSRLHSGNTIYF. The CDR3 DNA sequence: TGTGCCAGCAGTGACTCGCGACTTCACTCTGGAAACACCATATATTTT.

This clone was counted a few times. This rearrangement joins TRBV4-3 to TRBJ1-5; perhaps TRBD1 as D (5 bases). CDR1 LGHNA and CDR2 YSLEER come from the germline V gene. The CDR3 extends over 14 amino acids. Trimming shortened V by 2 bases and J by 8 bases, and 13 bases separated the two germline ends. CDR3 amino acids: CASSQSRGGEPQHF. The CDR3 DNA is TGCGCCAGCAGCCAATCGAGGGGTGGGGAGCCCCAGCATTTT.

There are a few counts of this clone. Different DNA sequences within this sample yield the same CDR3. The CDR3 sequence is CASSEGQGYGYTF. In nucleotides, the CDR3 is TGTGCCAGCAGTGAGGGTCAGGGTTACGGCTACACCTTC. This chain links TRBV2 with TRBJ1-2, with D tentatively TRBD1 (5 bases). V was trimmed by 3 bases and J by 8 bases, leaving 13 bases between them. The CDR3 is 13 residues long. From germline, CDR1 is SNHLY and CDR2 FYNNEI.

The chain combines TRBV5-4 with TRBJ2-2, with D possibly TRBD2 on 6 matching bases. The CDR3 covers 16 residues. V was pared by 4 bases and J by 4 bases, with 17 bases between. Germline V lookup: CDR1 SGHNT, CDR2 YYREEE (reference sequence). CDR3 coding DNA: TGTGCCAGCAGCCCTCTGGGGGGACCAGGCACCGGGGAGCTGTTTTTT. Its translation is CASSPLGGPGTGELFF.

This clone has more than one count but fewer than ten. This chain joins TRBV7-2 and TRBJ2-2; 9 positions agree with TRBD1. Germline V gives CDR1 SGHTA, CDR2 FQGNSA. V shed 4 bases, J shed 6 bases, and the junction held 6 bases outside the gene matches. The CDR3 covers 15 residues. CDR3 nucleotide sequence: TGTGCCAGCAGCTCACAACAGGGGGCCTCCGGGGAGCTGTTTTTT. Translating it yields CASSSQQGASGELFF.

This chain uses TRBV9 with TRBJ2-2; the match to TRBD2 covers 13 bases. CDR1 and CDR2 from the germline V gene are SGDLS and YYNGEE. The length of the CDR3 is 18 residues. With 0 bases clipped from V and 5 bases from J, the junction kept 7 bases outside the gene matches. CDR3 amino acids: CASSVARLAGGGTGELFF. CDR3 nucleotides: TGTGCCAGCAGCGTAGCTAGACTAGCGGGAGGCGGAACCGGGGAGCTGTTTTTT.

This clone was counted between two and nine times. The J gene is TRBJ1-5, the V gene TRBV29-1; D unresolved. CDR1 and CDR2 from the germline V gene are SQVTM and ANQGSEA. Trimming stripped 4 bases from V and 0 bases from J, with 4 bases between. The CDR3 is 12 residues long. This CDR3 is CSVGNSNQPQHF. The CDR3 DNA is TGCAGCGTTGGAAATAGCAATCAGCCCCAGCATTTT.

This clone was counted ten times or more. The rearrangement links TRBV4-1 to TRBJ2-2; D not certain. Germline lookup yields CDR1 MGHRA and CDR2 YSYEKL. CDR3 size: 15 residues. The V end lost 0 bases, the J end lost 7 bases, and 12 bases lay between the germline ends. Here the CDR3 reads CASSQESIAGGELFF. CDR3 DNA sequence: TGCGCCAGCAGCCAAGAATCGATAGCTGGCGGGGAGCTGTTTTTT.

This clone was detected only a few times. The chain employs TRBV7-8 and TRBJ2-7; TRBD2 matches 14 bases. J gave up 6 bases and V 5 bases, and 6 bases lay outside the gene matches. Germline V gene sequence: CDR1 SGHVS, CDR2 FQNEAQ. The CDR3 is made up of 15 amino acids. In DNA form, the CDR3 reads TGTGCCAGCAGCAATCCTGGGACTAGCGGGGGCGAGCAGTACTTC. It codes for CASSNPGTSGGEQYF.

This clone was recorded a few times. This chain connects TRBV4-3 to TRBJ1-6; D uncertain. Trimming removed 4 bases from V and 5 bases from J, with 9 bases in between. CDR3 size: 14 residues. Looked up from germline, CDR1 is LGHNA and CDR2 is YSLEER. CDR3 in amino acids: CASSREKNNSPLHF. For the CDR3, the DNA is TGCGCCAGCAGCCGGGAAAAAAATAATTCACCCCTCCACTTT.

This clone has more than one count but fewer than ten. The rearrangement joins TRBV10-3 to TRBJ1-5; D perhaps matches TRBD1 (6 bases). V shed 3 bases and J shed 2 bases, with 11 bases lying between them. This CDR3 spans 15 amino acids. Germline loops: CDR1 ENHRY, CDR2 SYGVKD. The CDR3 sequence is CAISELGGGNQPQHF. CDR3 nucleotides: TGTGCCATCAGTGAACTTGGGGGCGGCAATCAGCCCCAGCATTTT.

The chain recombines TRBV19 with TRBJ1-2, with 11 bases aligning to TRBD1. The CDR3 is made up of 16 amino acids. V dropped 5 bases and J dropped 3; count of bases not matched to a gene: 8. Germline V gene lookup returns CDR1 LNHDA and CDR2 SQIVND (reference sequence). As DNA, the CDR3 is TGTGCCAGTAGTGCCGGACAGGGGGCACACCACTATGGCTACACCTTC. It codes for CASSAGQGAHHYGYTF.

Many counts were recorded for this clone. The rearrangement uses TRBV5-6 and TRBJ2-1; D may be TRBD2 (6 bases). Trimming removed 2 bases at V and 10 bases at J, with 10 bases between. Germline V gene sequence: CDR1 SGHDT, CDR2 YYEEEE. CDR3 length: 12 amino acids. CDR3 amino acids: CASSLVRGEQFF. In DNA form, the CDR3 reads TGTGCCAGCAGCTTAGTTCGGGGGGAGCAGTTCTTC.

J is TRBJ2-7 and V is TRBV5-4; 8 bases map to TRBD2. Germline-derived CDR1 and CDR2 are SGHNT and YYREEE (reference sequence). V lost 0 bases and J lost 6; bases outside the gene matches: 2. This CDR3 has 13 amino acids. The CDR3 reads CASSLAGTSEQYV. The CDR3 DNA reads TGTGCCAGCAGCTTGGCCGGGACTAGCGAGCAGTACGTC.

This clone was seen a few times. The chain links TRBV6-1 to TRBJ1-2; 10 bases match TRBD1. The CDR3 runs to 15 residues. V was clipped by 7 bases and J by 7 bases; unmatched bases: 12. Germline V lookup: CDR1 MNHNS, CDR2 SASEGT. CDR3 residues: CASNGPDRGLGGYTF. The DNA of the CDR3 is TGTGCCAGCAACGGCCCAGACAGGGGGCTGGGTGGCTACACCTTC.

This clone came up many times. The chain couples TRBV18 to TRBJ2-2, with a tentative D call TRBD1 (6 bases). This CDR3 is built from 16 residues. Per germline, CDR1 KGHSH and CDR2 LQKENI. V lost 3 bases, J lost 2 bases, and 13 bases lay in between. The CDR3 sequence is CASSPRTAINTGELFF. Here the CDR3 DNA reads TGTGCCAGCTCACCGAGGACAGCCATTAACACCGGGGAGCTGTTTTTT.

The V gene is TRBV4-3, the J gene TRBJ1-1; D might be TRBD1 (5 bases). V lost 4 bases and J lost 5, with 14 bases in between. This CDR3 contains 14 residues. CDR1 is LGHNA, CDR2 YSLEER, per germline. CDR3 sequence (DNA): TGCGCCAGCAGCCGGGACCTTGGAACGACTGAAGCTTTCTTT. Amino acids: CASSRDLGTTEAFF.